The entry below gives a single T cell receptor (beta chain) sequence along with its context. Antigen unknown. The data were taken from a study of cytomegalovirus exposure and HLA in healthy donors. Overall study findings and caveats: It emerged from a later analysis that several of the most significant clusters appeared to be linked to common viral pathogens. The authors judged a highly shared variant cluster likely a sequencing artifact. By a later analysis, the bulk of CMV-associated TCR beta chains appeared HLA-restricted. For most TCR sequences rarity was the rule, although some public TCRs occurred in many donors.

V lost 5 bases to trimming and J lost 2 bases; unmatched junction nucleotides: 7. The CDR3 extends over 14 amino acids. Germline V CDR1 and CDR2: SGHRS, YFSETQ. It was with 60 Vbeta and 13 Jbeta primers that the PCR ran. TCRdb's table, derived via immunoSEQ multiplex PCR, lists solely in-frame clones and lacks some. The sample lists over 150,000 clones, roughly four fifths occurring once. The clonotype was recovered from a man younger than 30 in good health and CMV-seronegative. The V call is TRBV5-1, the J call TRBJ2-7, with TRBD1 matching 7 bases. Sequencing was performed on PBMCs. In DNA, the CDR3 is TGCGCCAGCAGACTGACAGGGTATACCTACGAGCAGTACTTC. Residues: CASRLTGYTYEQYF.